The 15 T cell receptor beta chains below were found in one sample sequenced in a study of vaccination and CD4 T cells after COVID-19. Antigen specificity for these receptors is unknown. The assay that was used to sequence DNA from cultured CD4+ T cells was the Oncomine TCR Beta short-read assay. Via MiXCR, TCRdb re-called the PCR reads, giving one row per CDR3 protein. The table includes over 10,000 distinct CDR3 sequences, approximately 50% detected once. The treatment is: approximately 10-day PBMC culture with coronavirus spike peptide pools or control peptides (ViraFEST assay). The sequenced sample consisted of CD4+ T cells from blood, cultured in vitro. These receptors were collected from a human donor who had recovered from COVID-19.

The rearrangement uses TRBV27 and TRBJ2-1, with D possibly being TRBD2 (5 bases). The CDR3 has 15 residues. Germline CDR1 is MNHEY and CDR2 is SMNVEV (reference sequence). V was pared by 6 bases and J by 9 bases, with 21 bases between. The CDR3 nucleotides are TGTGCCAGCAGACGACTCCCGGGGTTGGACTTTGAGCAGTTCTTC. It codes for CASRRLPGLDFEQFF.

This clonotype was observed a few times. This chain links TRBV20-1 with TRBJ1-6, with D unresolved. The V and J ends lost 4 bases and 4 bases respectively, with 17 bases between them. Looked up from germline, CDR1 is DFQATT and CDR2 is SNEGSKA (reference sequence). The length of the CDR3 is 16 residues. CDR3 sequence: CSAKPPGQFYNSPLHF. The DNA of the CDR3 is TGCAGTGCTAAACCGCCAGGCCAATTTTATAATTCACCCCTCCACTTT.

This chain links TRBV5-1 with TRBJ2-7; D possibly matches TRBD1 or TRBD2 (5 bases each). Germline assignment: CDR1 SGHRS and CDR2 YFSETQ. The CDR3 consists of 14 residues. Trimming stripped 0 bases from V and 2 bases from J, with 9 bases between. Here the CDR3 reads CASSLGLGPYEQYF. CDR3 nucleotide sequence: TGCGCCAGCAGCTTGGGACTGGGACCCTACGAGCAGTACTTC.

V is TRBV12-3 or TRBV12-4 and J is TRBJ2-1; unclear D gene. V gave up 3 bases and J gave up 0 bases, with 9 bases separating them. CDR3 length equals 15 residues. The CDR3 bases are TGTGCCAGCAGTTTTTGGCGGAGCTCCTACAATGAGCAGTTCTTC. Translating gives CASSFWRSSYNEQFF.

Only one count was recorded for this clonotype. The chain combines TRBV20-1 with TRBJ2-1, with 14 nucleotides matching TRBD2. The CDR3 totals 18 residues. J gave up 4 bases and V 4 bases, and 12 bases lay outside the gene matches. CDR1 DFQATT and CDR2 SNEGSKA come from the germline V gene (reference sequence). The CDR3 DNA is TGCAGTGCTACCGGGACTAGCGGGAGTTTAGCTAGTTACAATGAGCAGTTCTTC. Amino acid sequence: CSATGTSGSLASYNEQFF.

The chain links TRBV6-5 to TRBJ2-5; perhaps TRBD2 as D (6 bases). The germline CDR1 and CDR2 sequences are MNHEY and SVGAGI. This CDR3 comprises 15 residues. The germline V and J ends were trimmed by 4 bases and 5 bases, with 17 bases remaining between them. The CDR3 sequence is CASSSPRRARETQYF. As DNA, the CDR3 is TGTGCCAGCAGTTCTCCGAGGAGGGCTCGCGAGACCCAGTACTTC.

This clonotype came up once. The chain carries TRBV15 and TRBJ2-1, with 11 bases matching TRBD2. The CDR3 has 15 amino acids. Germline V lookup: CDR1 LNHNV, CDR2 YYDKDF (reference sequence). J was trimmed by 7 bases and V by 4 bases; bases with no gene match: 6. CDR3 protein: CATSTPGLAVNEQFF. The CDR3 bases are TGTGCCACCAGCACGCCGGGACTAGCGGTAAATGAGCAGTTCTTC.

This clonotype was observed a few times. The rearrangement links TRBV7-8 to TRBJ2-2; D is unresolved. The CDR3 spans 13 residues. Trimming took off 5 bases at V and 0 bases at J, with 4 bases between the two ends. Germline-derived CDR1 and CDR2 are SGHVS and FQNEAQ. CDR3 protein: CASSPTNTGELFF. CDR3 DNA: TGTGCCAGCAGCCCAACGAACACCGGGGAGCTGTTTTTT.

The chain has TRBV20-1 and TRBJ2-1; 7 nucleotides agree with TRBD1. Per germline, CDR1 DFQATT and CDR2 SNEGSKA (reference sequence). Trimming took 6 bases from V and 6 from J; bases not matched to a gene: 11. The CDR3 extends over 14 amino acids. CDR3: CSAGGLARGNEQFF. The CDR3 DNA sequence: TGCAGTGCAGGGGGCTTAGCCCGGGGCAATGAGCAGTTCTTC.

This chain joins TRBV6-2 or TRBV6-3 and TRBJ2-5; 11 positions agree with TRBD2. Germline V lookup: CDR1 MNHEY, CDR2 SVGEGT. The CDR3 has 13 amino acids. Trimming cost V 6 bases and J 6 bases; bases outside gene matches: 3. CDR3 nucleotide sequence: TGTGCCAGCAGGAGGACTAGCGGGCAGACCCAGTACTTC. Translating it yields CASRRTSGQTQYF.

There are a few counts of this clonotype. The gene calls are TRBV11-1 and TRBJ2-5; 7 bases agree with TRBD1. The CDR3 is 14 residues long. V was clipped by 4 bases and J by 4 bases; unmatched bases: 6. From germline, CDR1 is SGHAT and CDR2 FQDESV (reference sequence). The CDR3 loop is CASSSLQGRETQYF. In DNA, the CDR3 is TGTGCCAGCAGCTCCTTACAGGGGCGAGAGACCCAGTACTTC. Using reference TRBV11-1 and TRBJ2-5 for the parts outside the CDR3, the full variable domain is EAEVAQSPRYKITEKSQAVAFWCDPISGHATLYWYRQILGQGPELLVQFQDESVVDDSQLPKDRFSAERLKGVDSTLKIQPAELGDSAMYLCASSSLQGRETQYFGPGTRLLVL.

This clonotype turned up a few times. J is TRBJ1-3 and V is TRBV6-2 or TRBV6-3; no definite D call. Per germline, CDR1 MNHEY and CDR2 SVGEGT. With 10 bases removed from V and 2 bases from J, the gap between germline ends came to 12 bases. The CDR3 contains 13 residues. The CDR3 coding sequence is TGTGCCACGAAATCGACGGCTGGAAACACCATATATTTT. It yields the protein CATKSTAGNTIYF.

The chain has TRBV14 and TRBJ2-2, with TRBD1 identical over 9 bases. Germline trimming cut 4 bases from V and 6 bases from J; bases unmatched to any gene: 6. The CDR3 covers 15 residues. Per the germline V gene, CDR1 is SGHDN and CDR2 is FVKESK. The CDR3 loop reads CASSRRQGGSGELFF. In nucleotides, the CDR3 is TGTGCCAGCAGCCGACGACAGGGGGGGTCCGGGGAGCTGTTTTTT.

J is TRBJ1-1 and V is TRBV6-1; TRBD1 aligns across 9 bases. The V segment lost 10 bases and the J segment 4 bases; nucleotides outside the gene matches: 10. Germline lookup yields CDR1 MNHNS and CDR2 SASEGT. CDR3 length: 14 amino acids. The CDR3 spells CATSTGGESTEAFF. CDR3 DNA sequence: TGTGCCACCTCGACAGGGGGGGAGAGCACTGAAGCTTTCTTT.

V is TRBV7-2 and J is TRBJ2-3; weak D call: TRBD2 (6 bases). Germline V lookup: CDR1 SGHTA, CDR2 FQGNSA. Trimming removed 7 bases from V and 2 bases from J, with 25 bases in between. There are 18 residues in the CDR3. The CDR3, as DNA: TGTGCCAGCAACTTTCCCCAGGGCGTCCGGACTAACACAGATACGCAGTATTTT. It yields the protein CASNFPQGVRTNTDTQYF.